A single sample gave rise to the 23 T cell receptor beta chains below, sequenced in a study of cytomegalovirus exposure and HLA in healthy donors. Vbeta (60) and Jbeta (13) primers were used in the PCR. TCRdb keeps only in-frame clones here, not all; method: immunoSEQ multiplex PCR. The profile shows some 57,000 clones, roughly 90% of them singletons. Sample: PBMCs. All receptors come from a man aged 25-45 years in good health and CMV-seropositive.

V and J are TRBV5-1 and TRBJ1-5; unclear D gene. V was trimmed by 0 bases and J by 0 bases, leaving 7 bases between them. The CDR3 has 15 amino acids. CDR1 SGHRS and CDR2 YFSETQ come from the germline V gene. The CDR3 DNA follows: TGCGCCAGCAGCTTGGACGGTCATAGCAATCAGCCCCAGCATTTT. This sequence encodes CASSLDGHSNQPQHF. Combining the CDR3 with reference TRBV5-1 and TRBJ1-5 gives the whole variable domain KAGVTQTPRYLIKTRGQQVTLSCSPISGHRSVSWYQQTPGQGLQFLFEYFSETQRNKGNFPGRFSGRQFSNSRSEMNVSTLELGDSALYLCASSLDGHSNQPQHFGDGTRLSIL.

The chain is built from TRBV18 and TRBJ2-7, with TRBD1 identical over 7 bases. The ends lost 6 bases at V and 1 base at J; junction bases unmatched: 6. Germline CDR1 and CDR2: KGHSH and LQKENI. The CDR3 extends over 14 amino acids. The DNA of the CDR3 is TGTGCCAGCTCCCCAGGACAGGTGTCCTACGAGCAGTACTTC. Amino acids: CASSPGQVSYEQYF.

A word on this clone: Compared with germline, one end of the junction differs, possibly owing to a read error. The chain has TRBV7-7 and TRBJ2-1, with D unclear. Germline V gene data show CDR1 as SSHAT and CDR2 as FNYEAQ (reference sequence). The CDR3 has 15 amino acids. The CDR3 coding sequence is TGTGCTAGCAGCCCAGCGCCGAGCTCCTACAATGAGCAGTTCTTC. This sequence encodes CASSPAPSSYNEQFF.

J is TRBJ2-5 and V is TRBV5-1, with D maybe TRBD1 (5 bases). The J call may be in error: the DNA end matches TRBJ2-7 better. CDR3 length: 15 amino acids. The germline CDR1 and CDR2 sequences are SGHRS and YFSETQ. The CDR3 coding sequence is TGCGCCAGCAGCCCTCCTGGAGACAGTCCCTCCGAGCAGTACTTC. Protein sequence: CASSPPGDSPSEQYF.

The chain has TRBV28 and TRBJ1-2; D remains unclear. Trimming took off 7 bases at V and 8 bases at J, with 14 bases between the two ends. CDR3 length: 12 residues. The germline CDR1 and CDR2 sequences are MDHEN and SYDVKM. DNA for the CDR3: TGTGCCAGCACTATCCCTCCCCACGGCTACACCTTC. The encoded protein is CASTIPPHGYTF.

The chain combines TRBV29-1 with TRBJ2-1, with 7 bases aligning to TRBD1. The CDR3 runs 14 residues. CDR1 is SQVTM and CDR2 is ANQGSEA in the germline V gene. Trimming at V came to 0 bases and at J to 5 bases, leaving 4 bases not matched to a gene. The CDR3 DNA is TGCAGCGTTGAAGACTCGGGACAGAACAATGAGCAGTTCTTC. Residues: CSVEDSGQNNEQFF.

The chain couples TRBV15 to TRBJ1-2, with D perhaps TRBD1 (6 bases). The CDR3 has 14 amino acids. The V end lost 2 bases, the J end lost 2 bases, and 9 bases lay between the germline ends. The V gene's germline CDR1 is LNHNV and CDR2 YYDKDF (reference sequence). CDR3 loop: CATSRPGQNYGYTF. The CDR3 nucleotides are TGTGCCACCAGCAGACCTGGACAGAACTATGGCTACACCTTC.

This chain links TRBV30 with TRBJ1-1, with 9 bases identical to TRBD1. V was clipped by 0 bases and J by 6 bases; unmatched bases: 8. CDR3 size: 15 residues. CDR1 and CDR2 (germline): GTSNPN, SVGIG (reference sequence). In nucleotides, the CDR3 is TGTGCCTGGAGTGTACGGGACAGGGAATGGCCTGAAGCTTTCTTT. Residues: CAWSVRDREWPEAFF.

This clone was observed a single time. The gene calls are TRBV5-1 and TRBJ1-1, with TRBD1 matching over 8 bases. Germline trimming cut 3 bases from V and 5 bases from J; bases unmatched to any gene: 12. This CDR3 has 16 residues. Germline CDR1 and CDR2: SGHRS and YFSETQ. The CDR3 spells CASSWGAGGATTEAFF. Here the CDR3 DNA reads TGCGCCAGCAGCTGGGGGGCAGGGGGCGCGACGACTGAAGCTTTCTTT. Filled out from reference TRBV5-1 and TRBJ1-1, the complete variable domain reads KAGVTQTPRYLIKTRGQQVTLSCSPISGHRSVSWYQQTPGQGLQFLFEYFSETQRNKGNFPGRFSGRQFSNSRSEMNVSTLELGDSALYLCASSWGAGGATTEAFFGQGTRLTVV.

The genes are TRBV6-4 and TRBJ2-4; 8 bases agree with TRBD1. This CDR3 is built from 14 residues. J was trimmed by 13 bases and V by 0 bases; bases with no gene match: 8. Germline V CDR1 and CDR2: MRHNA, SNTAGT. CDR3 protein: CASSDSLGTGRQYF. CDR3 DNA sequence: TGTGCCAGCAGTGACTCTCTAGGGACAGGCCGGCAGTACTTC.

V and J are TRBV5-4 and TRBJ2-7, with TRBD2 matching 8 bases. Germline loops: CDR1 SGHNT, CDR2 YYREEE (reference sequence). Trimming at V came to 4 bases and at J to 2 bases, leaving 11 bases not matched to a gene. The CDR3 is 16 residues long. The CDR3 nucleotides are TGTGCCAGCAGCGTGCGTAGTAGCGGGGTAACCTACGAGCAGTACTTC. Protein product: CASSVRSSGVTYEQYF.

The J gene is TRBJ1-6, the V gene TRBV27; D remains unclear. The V end was cut by 5 bases, the J end by 3 bases, with 8 bases between. The CDR3 contains 14 residues. Germline assignment: CDR1 MNHEY and CDR2 SMNVEV (reference sequence). The CDR3 nucleotides are TGTGCCAGCAGTAACGGGATCTATAATTCACCCCTCCACTTT. Amino acids: CASSNGIYNSPLHF.

The genes are TRBV29-1 and TRBJ2-5, with 9 positions matching TRBD2. The V gene's germline CDR1 is SQVTM and CDR2 ANQGSEA. The CDR3 has 16 residues. Losses at the gene ends were 0 bases for V and 5 bases for J; bases not matched to a gene: 10. The CDR3 nucleotides read TGCAGCGTTGAAGAAAGGGGCGGGAGGGCCCGGGAGACCCAGTACTTC. Its translation: CSVEERGGRARETQYF.

V usage is TRBV7-9 and J usage is TRBJ2-7; 8 bases are shared with TRBD1. The germline CDR1 and CDR2 sequences are SEHNR and FQNEAQ (reference sequence). J was trimmed by 3 bases and V by 7 bases; bases with no gene match: 8. The CDR3 length is 14 residues. The CDR3 sequence: CASTLDRGNYEQYF. The CDR3 DNA sequence: TGTGCCAGCACCCTTGACAGGGGTAACTACGAGCAGTACTTC.

This rearrangement joins TRBV28 to TRBJ1-2; 9 bases fit TRBD1. The CDR3 runs 16 residues. Per the germline V gene, CDR1 is MDHEN and CDR2 is SYDVKM. V was pared by 6 bases and J by 2 bases, with 10 bases of the junction left unmatched. The chain's CDR3 is CASRGTGPPSNYGYTF. The CDR3 coding sequence is TGTGCCAGCAGGGGGACAGGGCCTCCTTCAAACTATGGCTACACCTTC.

This chain links TRBV6-5 with TRBJ1-2; 8 bases map to TRBD1. Unmatched junction bases numbered 7, after V lost 6 bases and J lost 7 bases. The germline CDR1 and CDR2 sequences are MNHEY and SVGAGI. The length of the CDR3 is 13 residues. Written as DNA, the CDR3 is TGTGCCAGCAGCCGGACAGGGCTCCCTGGCTACACCTTC. The encoded protein is CASSRTGLPGYTF.

The chain joins TRBV29-1 to TRBJ1-1, with 8 bases that match TRBD1. CDR3 length equals 15 residues. The V gene's germline CDR1 is SQVTM and CDR2 ANQGSEA. J lost 2 bases, V lost 3 bases, and 8 bases had no gene match. As DNA, the CDR3 is TGCAGCGTTGATAAACAGACAGGGGTCAACACTGAAGCTTTCTTT. It codes for CSVDKQTGVNTEAFF.

The chain carries TRBV28 and TRBJ2-1; D possibly corresponds to TRBD2 (5 bases). V shed 2 bases and J shed 0 bases, with 8 bases lying between them. Per the germline V gene, CDR1 is MDHEN and CDR2 is SYDVKM. There are 15 residues in the CDR3. The CDR3 nucleotides are TGTGCCAGCAGTTTACGGACTGACTCCTACAATGAGCAGTTCTTC. Its translation: CASSLRTDSYNEQFF.

The genes are TRBV14 and TRBJ1-4, with D possibly being TRBD1 (6 bases). The length of the CDR3 is 15 residues. V was shortened by 4 bases and J by 5 bases, with 14 bases between the two germline ends. Looked up from germline, CDR1 is SGHDN and CDR2 is FVKESK. This CDR3 reads CASSPKGHLNEKLFF. For the CDR3, the DNA is TGTGCCAGCAGCCCGAAGGGACACCTCAATGAAAAACTGTTTTTT.

The gene calls are TRBV5-1 and TRBJ1-2; a weak D match, TRBD1 (6 bases). Germline lookup yields CDR1 SGHRS and CDR2 YFSETQ. The CDR3 length is 15 residues. V was cut by 4 bases and J by 3 bases, with 16 bases left in between. The CDR3 loop is CASSLEPGGDYGYTF. The DNA for the CDR3 is TGCGCCAGCAGCCTGGAGCCGGGGGGCGACTATGGCTACACCTTC.

The CDR3 DNA reads TGCGCCAGCAGCTTATCAATGGCGACACCTGGCTACACCTTC. Its protein product is CASSLSMATPGYTF. The gene calls are TRBV5-1 and TRBJ1-2; D ambiguous. The V and J ends lost 2 bases and 7 bases respectively, with 15 bases between them. There are 14 residues in the CDR3. CDR1 and CDR2 from the germline V gene are SGHRS and YFSETQ.

V usage is TRBV19 and J usage is TRBJ1-2; 11 positions match TRBD1. The ends lost 5 bases at V and 8 bases at J; junction bases unmatched: 1. Germline-derived CDR1 and CDR2 are LNHDA and SQIVND (reference sequence). There are 12 residues in the CDR3. Here the CDR3 reads CASSRTGGGYTF. The CDR3 DNA sequence: TGTGCCAGTAGTCGGACAGGGGGCGGCTACACCTTC.

J is TRBJ1-5 and V is TRBV7-8; D might be TRBD1 (5 bases). This CDR3 is built from 13 residues. Germline CDR1 is SGHVS and CDR2 is FQNEAQ. Trimming shortened V by 0 bases and J by 12 bases, and 12 bases separated the two germline ends. The CDR3 sequence: CASSLAGAVYQHF. Here the CDR3 DNA reads TGTGCCAGCAGCTTAGCAGGGGCCGTCTACCAGCATTTT.